A selection of T cell receptor beta chains follows, all from one sample in a study of PD-1 blockade in classical Hodgkin lymphoma. Some clones are missing from TCRdb's copy, which holds only in-frame ones; the method was immunoSEQ multiplex PCR. Of roughly 60,000 clones in the sample, roughly nine tenths were seen once. The material sequenced was peripheral blood mononuclear cells (PBMCs), taken before the fourth cycle of nivolumab. The receptors come from a human donor with classical Hodgkin lymphoma. CDR3s leave out the opening cysteine and the closing phenylalanine or tryptophan. The order of the fields is D gene, V gene, CDR3 length, J gene, clone size, CDR3 protein. A D gene is named only where the DNA matches it firmly. The size entry is marked missing in some rows and otherwise reads once, few, many or a size class.

TRBD2	TRBV10-3	16	TRBJ2-1	.	AISDIRASGGSYNEQF
TRBD1	TRBV6-1	12	TRBJ1-2	.	ASSDLQGLDGYT
.	TRBV6-5	14	TRBJ2-2	.	ASSYFGTPNTGELF
.	TRBV19	11	TRBJ1-1	.	ASSIGVNTEAF
.	TRBV12-5	13	TRBJ1-5	.	ASGFPEQVNQPQH
.	TRBV18	11	TRBJ2-2	.	ASSTAHTGELF
TRBD1	TRBV6-1	13	TRBJ1-4	.	ASSPTRTGGEKLF
.	TRBV18	13	TRBJ2-2	.	ASSPRTANTGELF
.	TRBV10-3	12	TRBJ1-2	few	AISETGHSYGYT
.	TRBV10-2	14	TRBJ2-3	.	ASSETSGPLTNTQY
TRBD1	TRBV6-5	10	TRBJ2-7	.	ACHRGQGEQY
TRBD2	TRBV15	13	TRBJ2-2	.	ATRETSGGTGELF
.	TRBV14	11	TRBJ1-5	.	ASSQVGGGPQH
.	TRBV5-1	10	TRBJ2-7	once	ASSLGCCEQY
.	TRBV29-1	8	TRBJ2-1	.	SLGEGQQF
.	TRBV11-2	12	TRBJ2-7	.	ASSLDLRKGEQY
.	TRBV14	11	TRBJ1-1	.	ASSQGAGLGAF
.	TRBV5-1	11	TRBJ2-2	.	ASGQVTTGELF
TRBD1	TRBV7-9	14	TRBJ2-2	.	ASSPGTGGAAGELF
TRBD1	TRBV25-1	11	TRBJ1-1	medium-sized	ASSDDRVAEAF
.	TRBV5-1	15	TRBJ2-3	.	ASSRLGVITATDTQY
TRBD1	TRBV25-1	12	TRBJ2-5	.	ASSERTGQETQY
TRBD2	TRBV13	14	TRBJ2-7	once	ASRFGGLAASYEQY
.	TRBV2	11	TRBJ2-1	once	ASSVGLANEQF
.	TRBV19	13	TRBJ2-7	once	ASSTSTVELYEQY
.	TRBV6-5	11	TRBJ2-2	once	ASSSRSTGELF
TRBD1	TRBV5-5	12	TRBJ2-2	.	ASSGTGVTGELF
.	TRBV10-1	12	TRBJ2-7	.	ASMDSLHSYEQY
.	TRBV13	9	TRBJ1-1	.	ASSFQSEAF
.	TRBV6-6	12	TRBJ1-4	.	ASSYAWTNEKLF
TRBD1	TRBV5-4	13	TRBJ2-1	.	ASSQRGQGGNEQF